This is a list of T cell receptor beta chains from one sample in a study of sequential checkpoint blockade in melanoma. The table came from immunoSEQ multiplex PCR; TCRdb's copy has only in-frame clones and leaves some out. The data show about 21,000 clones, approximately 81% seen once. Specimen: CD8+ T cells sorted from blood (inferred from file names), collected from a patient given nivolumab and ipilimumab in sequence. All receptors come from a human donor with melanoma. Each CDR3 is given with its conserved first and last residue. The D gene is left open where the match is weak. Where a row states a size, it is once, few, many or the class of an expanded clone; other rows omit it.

CASSQEWPGLIGTSGGTDTQYF	TGCGCCAGCAGCCAAGAATGGCCAGGACTCATCGGGACTAGCGGGGGCACAGATACGCAGTATTTT	22	NA	TRBD2	TRBV4-1	TRBJ2-3
CASSYMRYPQSRANVLTF	TGTGCCAGCAGCTACATGCGGTACCCACAAAGTCGGGCCAACGTCCTGACTTTC	18	NA	NA	TRBV7-8	TRBJ2-6
CASSGGISSYEQYF	TGTGCCAGCAGTGGGGGGATAAGCTCCTACGAGCAGTACTTC	14	NA	NA	TRBV27	TRBJ2-7
CASSYTPEGAAQHF	TGTGCCAGCAGTTACACCCCGGAGGGAGCGGCCCAGCATTTT	14	NA	NA	TRBV6-5	TRBJ1-5
CASSLSMGEGTDTQYF	TGCGCCAGCAGCTTGAGTATGGGGGAGGGCACAGATACGCAGTATTTT	16	few	NA	TRBV5-1	TRBJ2-3
CASSDLTGRIGYTF	TGTGCCAGCAGCGATCTGACAGGGAGGATAGGCTACACCTTC	14	NA	TRBD1	TRBV5-6	TRBJ1-2
CASSFPEGNTEAFF	TGTGCCAGCAGCTTCCCCGAGGGGAACACTGAAGCTTTCTTT	14	NA	NA	TRBV7-6	TRBJ1-1
CASSFLSAGYEAFF	TGTGCCAGCAGTTTTCTCAGTGCTGGTTATGAAGCTTTCTTT	14	NA	NA	TRBV28	TRBJ1-1
CASSSGRMGGTQYF	TGTGCCAGCAGTTCGGGACGGATGGGGGGGACCCAGTACTTC	14	NA	NA	TRBV27	TRBJ2-5
CASSAQIGTEVHGYTF	TGTGCCAGCAGCGCCCAAATTGGGACAGAGGTTCATGGCTACACCTTC	16	NA	TRBD1	TRBV9	TRBJ1-2
CASSYRDRDFDYGYTF	TGCGCCAGCAGCTACCGGGACAGGGACTTTGACTATGGCTACACCTTC	16	NA	TRBD1	TRBV5-1	TRBJ1-2
CASSGGQGASSYEQYF	TGTGCCAGCAGTGGCGGACAGGGGGCGAGTAGCTACGAGCAGTACTTC	16	NA	TRBD1	TRBV2	TRBJ2-7
CASSRTSGAYNEQFF	TGTGCCAGCAGTAGGACTAGCGGAGCCTACAATGAGCAGTTCTTC	15	NA	TRBD2	TRBV7-9	TRBJ2-1
CASSYRLAVGDEQYF	TGTGCCAGCAGTTATCGACTAGCGGTTGGGGACGAGCAGTACTTC	15	NA	TRBD2	TRBV6-5	TRBJ2-7
CASGTGPYEQYF	TGTGCCAGCGGAACAGGGCCCTACGAGCAGTACTTC	12	NA	NA	TRBV6-6	TRBJ2-7
CASSQRLVGLADRTDTQYF	TGTGCCAGCAGCCAACGGCTGGTGGGGCTAGCGGATCGCACAGATACGCAGTATTTT	19	NA	TRBD2	TRBV4-2	TRBJ2-3
CASSQDLVGTGNGYTF	TGCGCCAGCAGCCAAGATTTAGTAGGGACAGGGAATGGCTACACCTTC	16	once	TRBD1	TRBV4-1	TRBJ1-2
CASSSRGDEAFF	TGTGCCAGCAGCTCCCGGGGGGATGAAGCTTTCTTT	12	few	NA	TRBV9	TRBJ1-1
CASSASLGVYEQYF	TGTGCCAGCAGCGCGAGCTTAGGGGTCTACGAGCAGTACTTC	14	NA	NA	TRBV5-6	TRBJ2-7
CASSEGLAGYNEQFF	TGTGCCAGCAGTGAAGGACTAGCGGGGTACAATGAGCAGTTCTTC	15	NA	TRBD2	TRBV2	TRBJ2-1
CASSLRQGTVNEQFF	TGTGCCAGCTCGCTTAGACAGGGAACAGTCAATGAGCAGTTCTTC	15	NA	TRBD1	TRBV18	TRBJ2-1
CAWSLKLRDREGEQYF	TGTGCCTGGAGTCTTAAACTCCGGGACAGGGAGGGCGAGCAGTACTTC	16	few	TRBD1	TRBV30	TRBJ2-7
CASSSTASGGDYEQYF	TGTGCCAGCAGCTCCACCGCTAGCGGGGGAGACTACGAGCAGTACTTC	16	NA	TRBD2	TRBV5-4	TRBJ2-7
CASSLGAYEQYF	TGTGCCAGCAGCTTGGGGGCATACGAGCAGTACTTC	12	NA	NA	TRBV5-4	TRBJ2-7
CASIPPGTSGRLRSYTQYF	TGTGCCAGCATTCCCCCCGGGACTAGCGGGAGGCTAAGATCATATACGCAGTATTTT	19	NA	TRBD2	TRBV28	TRBJ2-3
CATEQTGEETQYF	TGTGCCACGGAACAAACAGGGGAAGAGACCCAGTACTTC	13	NA	TRBD1	TRBV10-3	TRBJ2-5
CASSLSKLSEQFF	TGTGCCAGCAGTTTATCGAAACTATCTGAGCAGTTCTTC	13	once	NA	TRBV27	TRBJ2-1
CASNDRANQPQHF	TGTGCCAGTAATGACAGGGCAAATCAGCCCCAGCATTTT	13	once	TRBD1	TRBV19	TRBJ1-5
CASISPGGSYEQYF	TGTGCCAGCATCTCCCCCGGAGGCTCCTACGAGCAGTACTTC	14	NA	NA	TRBV28	TRBJ2-7